Detailed here is one TCR beta chain. What it recognizes is unknown. The data were obtained in a study of cytotoxic CD8 clonotypes in ibrutinib-treated CLL. The ends were cut back, 2 bases at V and 5 bases at J, with 15 bases in the middle. This CDR3 has 16 residues. Germline CDR1 is MNHNS and CDR2 is SASEGT. Whole-study findings and limits: Treatment saw public clonotypes, which were uncommon, either contract or stay stable.

A 1 in 200,000 to 1 in 1 million T cell depth was the sequencing target. Using immunoSEQ multiplex PCR, the repertoire was profiled, and TCRdb retains in-frame clones only, with some absent. The data contain some 200,000 clones, about four fifths of them singletons. Sequencing used PBMCs, obtained after 12 months of ibrutinib treatment. This chain links TRBV6-1 with TRBJ2-2, with D possibly being TRBD2 (6 bases). The receptor was derived from a human donor with chronic lymphocytic leukemia. CDR3: CASSELVGRLTGELFF. DNA of the CDR3: TGTGCCAGCAGTGAACTCGTCGGGAGACTTACCGGGGAGCTGTTTTTT.